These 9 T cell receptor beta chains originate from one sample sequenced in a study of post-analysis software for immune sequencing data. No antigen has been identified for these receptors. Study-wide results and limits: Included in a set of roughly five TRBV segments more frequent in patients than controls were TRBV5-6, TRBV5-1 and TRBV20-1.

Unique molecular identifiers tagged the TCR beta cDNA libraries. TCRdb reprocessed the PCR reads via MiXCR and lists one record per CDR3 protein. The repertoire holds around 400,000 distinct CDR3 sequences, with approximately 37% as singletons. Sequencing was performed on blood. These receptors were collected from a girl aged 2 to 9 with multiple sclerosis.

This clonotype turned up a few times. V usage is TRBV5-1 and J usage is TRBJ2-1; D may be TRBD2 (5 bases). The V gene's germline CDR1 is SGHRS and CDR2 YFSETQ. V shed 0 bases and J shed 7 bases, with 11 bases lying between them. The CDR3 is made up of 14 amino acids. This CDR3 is CASSLEVTGNEQFF. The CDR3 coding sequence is TGCGCCAGCAGCTTGGAAGTAACGGGAAATGAGCAGTTCTTC.

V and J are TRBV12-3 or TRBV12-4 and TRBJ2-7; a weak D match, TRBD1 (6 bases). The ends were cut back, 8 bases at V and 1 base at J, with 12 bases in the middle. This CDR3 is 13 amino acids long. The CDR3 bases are TGTGCCAGCCACTCCGGACAGTCCTACGAGCAGTACTTC. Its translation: CASHSGQSYEQYF.

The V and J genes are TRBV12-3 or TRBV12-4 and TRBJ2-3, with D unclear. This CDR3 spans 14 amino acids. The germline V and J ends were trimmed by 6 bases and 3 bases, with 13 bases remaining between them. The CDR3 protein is CASRSSLGTDTQYF. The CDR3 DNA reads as TGTGCCAGCAGAAGCTCTCTAGGGACAGATACGCAGTATTTT.

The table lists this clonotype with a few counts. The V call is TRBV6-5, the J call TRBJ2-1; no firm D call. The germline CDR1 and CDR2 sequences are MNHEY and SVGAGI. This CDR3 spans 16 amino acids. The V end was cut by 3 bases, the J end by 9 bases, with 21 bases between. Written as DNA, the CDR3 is TGTGCCAGCAGTTATCTGGCTCAAGGGCGGAATAGTGAGCAGTTCTTC. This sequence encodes CASSYLAQGRNSEQFF.

Here the CDR3 reads CASSYSGYNEQFF. CDR3 DNA: TGTGCCAGCAGTTACTCAGGTTACAATGAGCAGTTCTTC. V is TRBV6-5 and J is TRBJ2-1; no firm D call. The germline V gene has CDR1 MNHEY and CDR2 SVGAGI. V lost 0 bases, J lost 4 bases, and 4 bases lay in between. CDR3 length: 13 residues.

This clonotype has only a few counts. The CDR3 loop is CAISTGLNTEAFF. The CDR3 region has the DNA TGTGCCATCAGTACCGGATTGAACACTGAAGCTTTCTTT. The genes are TRBV10-3 and TRBJ1-1; D not resolved. CDR1 is ENHRY, CDR2 SYGVKD, per germline. The length of the CDR3 is 13 residues. V was cut by 5 bases and J by 0 bases, with 7 bases left in between.

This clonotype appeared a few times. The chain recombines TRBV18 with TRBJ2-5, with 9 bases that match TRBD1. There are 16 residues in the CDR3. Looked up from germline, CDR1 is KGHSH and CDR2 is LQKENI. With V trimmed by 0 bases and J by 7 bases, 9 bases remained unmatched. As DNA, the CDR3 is TGTGCCAGCTCACCACCGAGGACAGGGGTCGAAGGGACCCAGTACTTC. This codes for CASSPPRTGVEGTQYF.

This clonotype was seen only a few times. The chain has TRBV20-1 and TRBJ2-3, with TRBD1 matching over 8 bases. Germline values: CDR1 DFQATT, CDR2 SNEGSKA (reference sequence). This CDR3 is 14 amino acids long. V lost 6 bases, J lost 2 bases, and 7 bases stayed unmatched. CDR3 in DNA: TGCAGTGCCCGGGACAGGAGCATCACAGATACGCAGTATTTT. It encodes CSARDRSITDTQYF.

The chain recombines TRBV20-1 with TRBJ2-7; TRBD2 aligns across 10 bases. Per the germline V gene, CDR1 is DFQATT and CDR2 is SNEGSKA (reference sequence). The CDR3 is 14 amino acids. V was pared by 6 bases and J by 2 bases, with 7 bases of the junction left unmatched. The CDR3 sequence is CSARLAGGTYEQYF. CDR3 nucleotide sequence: TGCAGTGCGAGACTAGCGGGTGGGACCTACGAGCAGTACTTC.